This T cell receptor beta chain was recovered during a study of shared clonotypes between healthy human individuals. Clones were read by immunoSEQ multiplex PCR, and TCRdb kept only the in-frame ones, dropping some. The sample consists of roughly 1.4 million clones, approximately 98.5% of them appearing once. Everyone who donated was a Caucasian adult who lived in Nashville, Tennessee. The clonotype was recovered from a man younger than 40 in good health. The sample was naive CD4+ T cells sorted from blood. Indicated subset: CD45RA+ positively selected.

For the CDR3, the DNA is TGTGCCAGCACGGCGGGACTAGCGGGAGTCAATGAGCAGTTCTTC. This codes for CASTAGLAGVNEQFF. The rearrangement uses TRBV7-9 and TRBJ2-1; 14 bases are a match to TRBD2. From germline, CDR1 is SEHNR and CDR2 FQNEAQ (reference sequence). V trimming: 7 bases; J trimming: 6 bases; junction bases outside the gene matches: 5. The CDR3 has 15 amino acids. Using reference TRBV7-9 and TRBJ2-1 for the parts outside the CDR3, the full variable domain is DTGVSQNPRHKITKRGQNVTFRCDPISEHNRLYWYRQTLGQGPEFLTYFQNEAQLEKSRLLSDRFSAERPKGSFSTLEIQRTEQGDSAMYLCASTAGLAGVNEQFFGPGTRLTVL.